This entry lists 32 T cell receptor beta chains sequenced from one sample in a study of blood T cell repertoires in COVID-19. Clones were sequenced by immunoSEQ multiplex PCR, and TCRdb holds only the in-frame ones, with some missing. This table has over 200,000 clones, 84% appearing once. Sequenced input: peripheral blood. All receptors come from a middle-aged man who had recovered from COVID-19.

This chain uses TRBV6-6 with TRBJ2-5, with D perhaps matching TRBD2 (6 bases). This CDR3 is built from 13 residues. Germline values: CDR1 MNHNY, CDR2 SVGAGI (reference sequence). Trimming took off 6 bases at V and 2 bases at J, with 10 bases between the two ends. Here the CDR3 DNA reads TGTGCCAGCAGACACGGACTACAAGAGACCCAGTACTTC. It is translated as CASRHGLQETQYF.

The CDR3 coding sequence is TGTGCCTGGAGTTTGGGCAGGGGTAACACCATATATTTT. Amino acid sequence: CAWSLGRGNTIYF. The rearrangement links TRBV30 to TRBJ1-3; possibly TRBD1 for D (6 bases). V dropped 2 bases and J dropped 7 bases, with 12 bases sitting between them. There are 13 residues in the CDR3. From germline, CDR1 is GTSNPN and CDR2 SVGIG (reference sequence).

The chain joins TRBV5-1 to TRBJ2-5, with 8 bases aligning to TRBD1. V shed 5 bases, J shed 7 bases, and the junction held 13 bases outside the gene matches. The V gene's germline CDR1 is SGHRS and CDR2 YFSETQ. CDR3 size: 15 residues. This CDR3 is CASRPWTGNLGTQYF. As DNA, the CDR3 is TGCGCCAGCAGGCCTTGGACAGGGAACCTAGGGACCCAGTACTTC.

To note about this clone: Different DNA sequences within this sample yield the same CDR3. The chain links TRBV2 to TRBJ2-7; 7 bases line up with TRBD1. V was clipped by 3 bases and J by 10 bases; unmatched bases: 9. CDR1 is SNHLY, CDR2 FYNNEI, per germline. The CDR3 length is 13 residues. The CDR3 DNA reads TGTGCCAGCAGTGACGTTACAGGGGAAGCACAGTACTTC. Amino acids: CASSDVTGEAQYF.

The rearrangement joins TRBV10-3 to TRBJ2-1; 8 bases agree with TRBD1. The CDR3 consists of 15 residues. Germline trimming cut 3 bases from V and 8 bases from J; bases unmatched to any gene: 9. Looked up from germline, CDR1 is ENHRY and CDR2 is SYGVKD. For the CDR3, the DNA is TGTGCCATCAGTGACACTACAGGGGGTCGTCATGAGCAGTTCTTC. This encodes CAISDTTGGRHEQFF.

CDR3 DNA: TGTGCCAGTACCCGACAGGGAAACTATGGCTACACCTTC. This codes for CASTRQGNYGYTF. The chain carries TRBV19 and TRBJ1-2, with 7 bases matching TRBD1. V gave up 7 bases and J gave up 2 bases; unmatched junction bases: 4. This CDR3 region has 13 residues. Germline V lookup: CDR1 LNHDA, CDR2 SQIVND (reference sequence).

The rearrangement links TRBV10-3 to TRBJ2-1; no firm D call. With 5 bases removed from V and 8 bases from J, the gap between germline ends came to 13 bases. CDR1 is ENHRY, CDR2 SYGVKD, per germline. The CDR3 has 13 amino acids. CDR3 DNA: TGTGCCATCAGTTCGATTCGGTTGTATGAGCAGTTCTTC. Residues: CAISSIRLYEQFF.

This chain connects TRBV4-3 to TRBJ1-2; 10 bases fit TRBD1. This CDR3 spans 15 amino acids. The trim removed 5 bases at V and 2 bases at J, leaving 5 bases unmatched. Looked up from germline, CDR1 is LGHNA and CDR2 is YSLEER. The CDR3 DNA is TGCGCCAGCAGCTTACGGACAGGGGGAAACTATGGCTACACCTTC. It is translated as CASSLRTGGNYGYTF.

For the CDR3, the DNA is TGTGCCAGCAGCTGGGGAGGGGGAGGCTACACCTTC. Translated, it gives CASSWGGGGYTF. The chain combines TRBV5-6 with TRBJ1-2; D possibly corresponds to TRBD1 (6 bases). The CDR3 is 12 amino acids. CDR1 and CDR2 from the germline V gene are SGHDT and YYEEEE. V shed 3 bases and J shed 8 bases, with 11 bases lying between them.

This chain links TRBV24-1 with TRBJ2-3, with 7 bases that match TRBD1. CDR1 and CDR2 from the germline V gene are KGHDR and SFDVKD. This CDR3 has 15 residues. Trimming removed 3 bases from V and 2 bases from J; junction bases left unmatched: 4. CDR3 bases: TGTGCCACCAGTGATCCGACAGGGAACACAGATACGCAGTATTTT. Protein product: CATSDPTGNTDTQYF.

The chain carries TRBV10-3 and TRBJ1-5; 8 nucleotides line up with TRBD1. The CDR3 consists of 15 residues. Germline V gene data show CDR1 as ENHRY and CDR2 as SYGVKD. Germline trimming cut 8 bases from V and 2 bases from J; bases unmatched to any gene: 8. The CDR3 DNA reads as TGTGCCATCGGAAGACAGGGGATTGGCAATCAGCCCCAGCATTTT. It is translated as CAIGRQGIGNQPQHF.

The V call is TRBV3-1 (or the pseudogene TRBV3-2), the J call TRBJ1-2; no reliable D call. The CDR3 is 12 residues long. V was shortened by 1 base and J by 8 bases, with 8 bases between the two germline ends. Per the germline V gene, CDR1 is LGHDT and CDR2 is YNNKEL (reference sequence). DNA for the CDR3: TGTGCCAGCAGCCAAGCCCTCGCGGGCTACACCTTC. Translated, it gives CASSQALAGYTF.

There are a few counts of this clone. The chain couples TRBV3-1 (or the pseudogene TRBV3-2) to TRBJ2-3, with 8 bases fitting TRBD1. This CDR3 is built from 13 residues. V lost 7 bases, J lost 3 bases, and 3 bases stayed unmatched. Germline lookup yields CDR1 LGHDT and CDR2 YNNKEL (reference sequence). In DNA, the CDR3 is TGTGCCAGCACAGGGGGCGAAACAGATACGCAGTATTTT. Translated, it gives CASTGGETDTQYF.

V is TRBV7-2 and J is TRBJ2-1, with D possibly being TRBD2 (6 bases). The V and J ends lost 5 bases and 9 bases respectively, with 14 bases between them. The CDR3 spans 13 residues. Germline V CDR1 and CDR2: SGHTA, FQGNSA. CDR3 DNA: TGTGCCAGCAGCGCCCGACTAGTAGCTGAGCAGTTCTTC. Translating gives CASSARLVAEQFF.

For this clone: The sample has other DNA sequences that encode this CDR3 too. V gene TRBV11-3 combines with J gene TRBJ2-3; D uncertain. The CDR3 runs 11 residues. Germline V gene lookup returns CDR1 SGHNT and CDR2 YENEEA. V was shortened by 5 bases and J by 6 bases, with 6 bases between the two germline ends. CDR3 residues: CASSATDTQYF. The CDR3 nucleotides are TGTGCCAGCAGCGCTACGGATACGCAGTATTTT.

As regards this clone: This may be a read error: a much more frequent sequence differs by one nucleotide. V and J are TRBV2 and TRBJ1-5, with 9 bases identical to TRBD1. The CDR3 is made up of 14 amino acids. Per the germline V gene, CDR1 is SNHLY and CDR2 is FYNNEI. The ends lost 1 base at V and 5 bases at J; junction bases unmatched: 0. Here the CDR3 reads CASSEGTGDQPQHF. DNA for the CDR3: TGTGCCAGCAGTGAAGGGACAGGGGATCAGCCCCAGCATTTT.

The chain couples TRBV6-2 or TRBV6-3 to TRBJ2-7; D uncertain. This CDR3 comprises 11 residues. Germline CDR1 reads MNHEY; CDR2 reads SVGEGT. The ends were cut back, 4 bases at V and 3 bases at J, with 4 bases in the middle. DNA for the CDR3: TGTGCCAGCAGTTTAAACTACGAGCAGTACTTC. Protein product: CASSLNYEQYF.

The V gene is TRBV27, the J gene TRBJ2-1, with 8 bases matching TRBD1. From germline, CDR1 is MNHEY and CDR2 SMNVEV (reference sequence). Trimming took 2 bases from V and 8 from J; bases not matched to a gene: 5. CDR3 length: 14 residues. The CDR3 protein is CASSLGTGKDEQFF. The CDR3 coding sequence is TGTGCCAGCAGTTTAGGGACAGGCAAAGATGAGCAGTTCTTC.

The gene calls are TRBV5-1 and TRBJ2-7; the match to TRBD2 covers 7 bases. CDR3 length: 15 residues. The V gene end was trimmed by 4 bases and the J gene end by 5 bases; junction bases not matched to a gene: 12. In germline, CDR1 is SGHRS, CDR2 YFSETQ. CDR3 bases: TGCGCCAGCAGCAAAGGGGACTCGGGAGGCCACGAGCAGTACTTC. The encoded protein is CASSKGDSGGHEQYF.

V gene TRBV4-1 combines with J gene TRBJ1-1, with TRBD1 matching 7 bases. Per the germline V gene, CDR1 is MGHRA and CDR2 is YSYEKL. Unmatched junction bases numbered 10, after V lost 1 base and J lost 5 bases. The CDR3 loop spans 16 amino acids. CDR3 residues: CASSQGRQGLLTEAFF. CDR3 coding DNA: TGCGCCAGCAGCCAAGGACGACAGGGTTTGTTGACTGAAGCTTTCTTT.

V and J are TRBV29-1 and TRBJ2-3, with 13 bases fitting TRBD2. V lost 7 bases, J lost 0 bases, and 13 bases stayed unmatched. The CDR3 loop spans 18 amino acids. CDR1 SQVTM and CDR2 ANQGSEA come from the germline V gene. The CDR3 region is CSAEGTSGANPSTDTQYF. DNA for the CDR3: TGCAGCGCTGAGGGGACTAGCGGGGCGAACCCTAGCACAGATACGCAGTATTTT.

J is TRBJ1-6 and V is TRBV3-1 (or the pseudogene TRBV3-2); D may be TRBD1 (5 bases). The germline V gene encodes CDR1 LGHDT and CDR2 YNNKEL (reference sequence). Deletions cut 1 base from V and 6 bases from J, with 19 bases between. This CDR3 is built from 18 residues. This CDR3 reads CASSQVQGPNQGNSPLHF. Written as DNA, the CDR3 is TGTGCCAGCAGCCAAGTTCAGGGCCCGAATCAAGGTAATTCACCCCTCCACTTT.

The chain has TRBV7-2 and TRBJ2-5; D unclear. The length of the CDR3 is 13 residues. The germline CDR1 and CDR2 sequences are SGHTA and FQGNSA. V was clipped by 0 bases and J by 5 bases, with 7 bases between them. CDR3 coding DNA: TGTGCCAGCAGCTTAGCGCTTCGGGAGACCCAGTACTTC. This sequence encodes CASSLALRETQYF.

The rearrangement links TRBV21-1 to TRBJ2-1; TRBD1, the D gene given by the table, was not confirmed from the DNA. TRBV21-1 is reported as a pseudogene. This CDR3 spans 19 amino acids. Written as DNA, the CDR3 is TGTGCCACCCTACACCGAACGGAACAGGGGCGGAGCTCCTACAATGAGCAGTTCTTC. Amino acids: CATLHRTEQGRSSYNEQFF.

This chain connects TRBV27 to TRBJ2-7, with TRBD1 identical over 10 bases. Germline V gene data show CDR1 as MNHEY and CDR2 as SMNVEV (reference sequence). V lost 3 bases, J lost 1 base, and 3 bases stayed unmatched. This CDR3 is 15 amino acids long. CDR3 bases: TGTGCCAGCAGTTTCTGGACAGGGGGGTCCTACGAGCAGTACTTC. Translation gives CASSFWTGGSYEQYF.

CDR3 protein: CASSLLPGTSTDTQYF. The CDR3 DNA is TGTGCCAGCAGCTTATTGCCGGGTACTAGCACAGATACGCAGTATTTT. The chain carries TRBV11-3 and TRBJ2-3; D is unclear. The CDR3 is 16 residues long. The germline V and J ends were trimmed by 2 bases and 0 bases, with 12 bases remaining between them. Germline CDR1 reads SGHNT; CDR2 reads YENEEA.

The rearrangement joins TRBV7-8 to TRBJ1-3; TRBD1 matches 9 bases. V trimming: 1 base; J trimming: 4 bases; junction bases outside the gene matches: 5. This CDR3 contains 16 residues. Germline V gene sequence: CDR1 SGHVS, CDR2 FQNEAQ. CDR3 nucleotide sequence: TGTGCCAGCAGCTTAGTCGGACAGGGGTACGGAAACACCATATATTTT. Translation: CASSLVGQGYGNTIYF.

CDR3 nucleotides: TGTGCCAGCAGTACCGCGGAGGGCACGGAGCAGTTCTTC. Protein product: CASSTAEGTEQFF. The chain joins TRBV6-6 to TRBJ2-1; perhaps TRBD2 as D (6 bases). CDR1 and CDR2 (germline): MNHNY, SVGAGI (reference sequence). V was pared by 5 bases and J by 10 bases, with 15 bases between. This CDR3 is 13 amino acids long.

This clone has a handful of counts. The chain recombines TRBV7-9 with TRBJ2-5; TRBD2 is a possible D gene (5 bases). Germline V gene data show CDR1 as SEHNR and CDR2 as FQNEAQ (reference sequence). This CDR3 region has 16 residues. V was trimmed by 4 bases and J by 0 bases, leaving 15 bases between them. The CDR3 here is CASSSPDSVYQETQYF. The CDR3 DNA reads as TGTGCCAGCAGCTCACCCGATAGCGTCTACCAAGAGACCCAGTACTTC.

This chain links TRBV5-1 with TRBJ2-1; 11 nucleotides align to TRBD2. This CDR3 contains 15 residues. CDR1 is SGHRS and CDR2 is YFSETQ in the germline V gene. The V segment lost 0 bases and the J segment 9 bases; nucleotides outside the gene matches: 5. In nucleotides, the CDR3 is TGCGCCAGCAGCTTGGGACTAGCGGGGTTGGGTGAGCAGTTCTTC. Protein sequence: CASSLGLAGLGEQFF.

The rearrangement uses TRBV6-5 and TRBJ2-3; weak D call: TRBD1 (6 bases). Trimming stripped 2 bases from V and 3 bases from J, with 12 bases between. Germline V gene sequence: CDR1 MNHEY, CDR2 SVGAGI. The CDR3 has 15 amino acids. CDR3 loop: CASSYRSTGTDTQYF. Written as DNA, the CDR3 is TGTGCCAGCAGTTACAGATCCACAGGGACAGATACGCAGTATTTT.

This clone showed up just once. This chain joins TRBV24-1 and TRBJ2-1, with D perhaps TRBD1 (6 bases). The CDR3 spans 12 residues. Looked up from germline, CDR1 is KGHDR and CDR2 is SFDVKD. Trimming removed 5 bases at V and 5 bases at J, with 6 bases between. CDR3: CATSGDNNEQFF. CDR3 DNA sequence: TGTGCCACCAGTGGGGACAACAATGAGCAGTTCTTC.